This entry is about one TCR beta chain. Germline V gene sequence: CDR1 SGDLS, CDR2 YYNGEE. The CDR3 contains 19 residues. The V segment lost 0 bases and the J segment 4 bases; nucleotides outside the gene matches: 17. The data originate from a study of molecular identifiers for immune sequencing clone quantification. Libraries for naive CD8 T cells, which were made from approximately 20,000 to 980,000 sorted cells, drew on 10%, 30% or 50% of the RNA. Library preparation followed earlier protocols using designated TCR primers. TCRdb re-called the PCR reads through MiXCR, storing one row per CDR3 protein. The sample has a few hundred thousand distinct CDR3 sequences; roughly 25% are singletons.

The origin of this receptor is a human donor in good health. Some libraries in this study had Jurkat cell RNA spiked in. V usage is TRBV9 and J usage is TRBJ2-7; 9 nucleotides align to TRBD2. The sequenced sample consisted of naive CD8+ T cells from blood, with Jurkat cell RNA spiked in. Subset described: FACS-sorted CD8+CD4-CCR7+CD45RA+ naive T cells. Written as DNA, the CDR3 is TGTGCCAGCAGCGTAGTAGGGTTTAGCGGGGGTTTCTGTCCGTACGAGCAGTACTTC. Translating gives CASSVVGFSGGFCPYEQYF.